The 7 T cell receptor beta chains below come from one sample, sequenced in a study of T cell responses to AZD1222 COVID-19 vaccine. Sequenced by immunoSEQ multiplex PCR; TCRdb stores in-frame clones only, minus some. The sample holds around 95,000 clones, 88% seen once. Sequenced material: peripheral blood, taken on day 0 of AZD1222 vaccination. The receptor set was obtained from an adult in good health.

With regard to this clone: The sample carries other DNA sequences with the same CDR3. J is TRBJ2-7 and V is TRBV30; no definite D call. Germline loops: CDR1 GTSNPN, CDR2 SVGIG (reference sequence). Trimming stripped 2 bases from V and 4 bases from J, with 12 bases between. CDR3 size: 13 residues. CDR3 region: CAWSLQINYEQYF. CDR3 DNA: TGTGCCTGGAGTTTACAGATAAATTACGAGCAGTACTTC.

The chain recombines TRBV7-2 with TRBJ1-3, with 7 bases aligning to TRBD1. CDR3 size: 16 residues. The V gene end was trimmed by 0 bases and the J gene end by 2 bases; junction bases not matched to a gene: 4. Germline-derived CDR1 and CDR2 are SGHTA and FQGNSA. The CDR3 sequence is CASSLAGQLPGNTIYF. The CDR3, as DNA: TGTGCCAGCAGCTTAGCGGGACAGCTACCTGGAAACACCATATATTTT. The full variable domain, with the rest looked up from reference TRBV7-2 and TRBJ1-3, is GAGVSQSPSNKVTEKGKDVELRCDPISGHTALYWYRQSLGQGLEFLIYFQGNSAPDKSGLPSDRFSAERTGGSVSTLTIQRTQQEDSAVYLCASSLAGQLPGNTIYFGEGSWLTVV.

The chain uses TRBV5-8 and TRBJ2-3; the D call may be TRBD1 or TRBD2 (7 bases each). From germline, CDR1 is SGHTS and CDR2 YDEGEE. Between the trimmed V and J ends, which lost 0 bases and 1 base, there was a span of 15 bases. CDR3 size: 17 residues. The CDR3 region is CASSLGQGGFGTDTQYF. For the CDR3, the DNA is TGTGCCAGCAGCTTGGGACAGGGAGGGTTCGGCACAGATACGCAGTATTTT.

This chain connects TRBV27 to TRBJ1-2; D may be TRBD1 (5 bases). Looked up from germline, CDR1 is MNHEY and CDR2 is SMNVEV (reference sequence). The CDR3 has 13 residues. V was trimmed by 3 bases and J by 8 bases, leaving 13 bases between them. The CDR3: CASSFRGTEGYTF. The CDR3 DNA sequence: TGTGCCAGCAGTTTCCGCGGGACGGAAGGCTACACCTTC.

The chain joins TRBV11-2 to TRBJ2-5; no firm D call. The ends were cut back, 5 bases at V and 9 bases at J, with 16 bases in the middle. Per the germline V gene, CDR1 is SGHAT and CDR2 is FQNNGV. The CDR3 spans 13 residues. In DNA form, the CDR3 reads TGTGCCAGCAGCGATTACAGCCTGACGCCCCAGTACTTC. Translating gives CASSDYSLTPQYF. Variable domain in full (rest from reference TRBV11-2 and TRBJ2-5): EAGVAQSPRYKIIEKRQSVAFWCNPISGHATLYWYQQILGQGPKLLIQFQNNGVVDDSQLPKDRFSAERLKGVDSTLKIQPAKLEDSAVYLCASSDYSLTPQYFGPGTRLLVL.

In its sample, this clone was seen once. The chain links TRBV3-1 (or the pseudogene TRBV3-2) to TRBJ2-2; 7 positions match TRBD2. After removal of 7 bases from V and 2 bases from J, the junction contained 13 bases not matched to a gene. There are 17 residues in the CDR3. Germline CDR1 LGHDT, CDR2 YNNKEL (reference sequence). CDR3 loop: CASNPSVGGNNTGELFF. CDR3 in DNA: TGTGCCAGCAACCCCTCCGTGGGAGGGAATAACACCGGGGAGCTGTTTTTT.

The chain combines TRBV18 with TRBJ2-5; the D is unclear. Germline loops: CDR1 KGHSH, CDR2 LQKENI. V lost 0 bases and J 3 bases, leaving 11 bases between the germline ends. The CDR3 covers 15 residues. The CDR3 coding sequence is TGTGCCAGCTCACCACCGATCAGCCCTAAAGAGACCCAGTACTTC. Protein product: CASSPPISPKETQYF.